The 25 T cell receptor beta chains below were found in one sample sequenced in a study of cytomegalovirus exposure and HLA in healthy donors. The PCR was carried out with 60 Vbeta primers and 13 Jbeta primers. The method was immunoSEQ multiplex PCR; TCRdb's version includes in-frame clones alone and lacks a portion of them. The table lists fewer than 110,000 clones, roughly 70% of them singletons. The sample comprised PBMCs. All receptors come from a man aged 45 to 65 in good health and CMV-seronegative.

The rearrangement uses TRBV29-1 and TRBJ2-5; TRBD2 matches 11 bases. Germline CDR1 is SQVTM and CDR2 is ANQGSEA. This CDR3 is built from 16 residues. After removal of 4 bases from V and 5 bases from J, the junction contained 12 bases not matched to a gene. The CDR3 region has the DNA TGCAGCGTTGCAGGGCTAGCGGGGGGCCGGGGGGAGACCCAGTACTTC. It encodes CSVAGLAGGRGETQYF.

The V and J genes are TRBV4-1 and TRBJ2-7; tentatively, D is TRBD1 (6 bases). Looked up from germline, CDR1 is MGHRA and CDR2 is YSYEKL. V lost 4 bases and J 1 base, leaving 14 bases between the germline ends. This CDR3 contains 15 residues. The CDR3 sequence: CASSRSGQNSYEQYF. CDR3 DNA: TGCGCCAGCAGCCGCTCCGGACAGAATTCCTACGAGCAGTACTTC.

The V call is TRBV4-2, the J call TRBJ2-1; 13 bases match TRBD2. CDR3 length equals 16 residues. The ends lost 1 base at V and 6 bases at J; junction bases unmatched: 3. Germline V gene sequence: CDR1 LGHNA, CDR2 YNFKEQ. CDR3 coding DNA: TGTGCCAGCAGCCAAGGACTAGCGGGAGGCCCCAATGAGCAGTTCTTC. Amino acids: CASSQGLAGGPNEQFF.

This clone appeared a few times. The gene calls are TRBV11-2 and TRBJ2-7, with 11 bases aligning to TRBD1. Germline values: CDR1 SGHAT, CDR2 FQNNGV. Trimming removed 4 bases from V and 5 bases from J; junction bases left unmatched: 4. The CDR3 is 14 residues long. The CDR3 sequence is CASSSDRGPHEQYF. In DNA form, the CDR3 reads TGTGCCAGCAGCTCGGACAGGGGGCCGCACGAGCAGTACTTC.

The rearrangement links TRBV29-1 to TRBJ1-3; weak D call: TRBD1 (6 bases). The CDR3 contains 13 residues. Germline values: CDR1 SQVTM, CDR2 ANQGSEA. With 6 bases removed from V and 0 bases from J, the gap between germline ends came to 9 bases. Here the CDR3 reads CSVSTGSGNTIYF. The CDR3 DNA is TGCAGCGTCTCGACAGGCTCTGGAAACACCATATATTTT. The entire variable domain, with the rest obtained from reference TRBV29-1 and TRBJ1-3, is as follows: SAVISQKPSRDICQRGTSLTIQCQVDSQVTMMFWYRQQPGQSLTLIATANQGSEATYESGFVIDKFPISRPNLTFSTLTVSNMSPEDSSIYLCSVSTGSGNTIYFGEGSWLTVV.

For this clone: A far more abundant clone sits one base away, making this likely a read error. As the CDR3 is not closed by the conserved phenylalanine or tryptophan, this likely results from a read error. This rearrangement joins TRBV2 to TRBJ2-2; 7 positions match TRBD1. This CDR3 is built from 16 residues. Germline V gene data show CDR1 as SNHLY and CDR2 as FYNNEI. After removal of 2 bases from V and 5 bases from J, the junction contained 8 bases not matched to a gene. The CDR3 reads CASSELQGIRTGELFY. The CDR3 bases are TGTGCCAGCAGTGAACTACAGGGGATTCGGACCGGGGAGCTGTTTTAT.

The V and J genes are TRBV28 and TRBJ2-5; 11 bases fit TRBD2. The junction had 2 bases not matched to a gene; V was cut back by 3 bases and J by 5 bases. The germline V gene has CDR1 MDHEN and CDR2 SYDVKM. This CDR3 is built from 14 residues. For the CDR3, the DNA is TGTGCCAGCAGTTTGTCTAGCGGGAGGGAGACCCAGTACTTC. Translated: CASSLSSGRETQYF.

The chain carries TRBV30 and TRBJ2-3; D possibly corresponds to TRBD2 (5 bases). Trimming stripped 0 bases from V and 6 bases from J, with 16 bases between. This CDR3 contains 15 residues. Germline V lookup: CDR1 GTSNPN, CDR2 SVGIG (reference sequence). CDR3 DNA sequence: TGTGCCTGGAGTGTAGTGGCGGGCACCTGGGATACGCAGTATTTT. The encoded protein is CAWSVVAGTWDTQYF.

The chain has TRBV27 and TRBJ1-2; D is perhaps TRBD1 (5 bases). V shed 5 bases and J shed 1 base, with 17 bases lying between them. Germline CDR1 reads MNHEY; CDR2 reads SMNVEV (reference sequence). The CDR3 sequence is 16 residues long. The CDR3 sequence: CASSSETDFHNYGYTF. The DNA of the CDR3 is TGTGCCAGCAGTAGCGAGACAGATTTTCATAACTATGGCTACACCTTC.

In this sample, this clone turned up a few times. The chain combines TRBV5-1 with TRBJ2-3; 10 bases fit TRBD2. The CDR3 length is 17 residues. Germline-derived CDR1 and CDR2 are SGHRS and YFSETQ. The J segment lost 3 bases and the V segment lost 0 bases, leaving 7 bases of the junction unmatched. CDR3 nucleotide sequence: TGCGCCAGCAGCTTGGTGCTTAGCGGGGGGAAAACAGATACGCAGTATTTT. Translated, it gives CASSLVLSGGKTDTQYF. Supplemented by reference TRBV5-1 and TRBJ2-3, the full variable domain reads KAGVTQTPRYLIKTRGQQVTLSCSPISGHRSVSWYQQTPGQGLQFLFEYFSETQRNKGNFPGRFSGRQFSNSRSEMNVSTLELGDSALYLCASSLVLSGGKTDTQYFGPGTRLTVL.

The rearrangement uses TRBV7-8 and TRBJ1-5; TRBD1 aligns across 7 bases. V lost 1 base, J lost 4 bases, and 10 bases stayed unmatched. The CDR3 spans 17 residues. In germline, CDR1 is SGHVS, CDR2 FQNEAQ. The CDR3 nucleotides are TGTGCCAGCAGCTTAGAGGGGGCACTGCGGGGTAATCAGCCCCAGCATTTT. Protein: CASSLEGALRGNQPQHF.

The V and J genes are TRBV30 and TRBJ1-3; D is perhaps TRBD1 (6 bases). Between the trimmed V and J ends, which lost 2 bases and 4 bases, there was a span of 12 bases. The CDR3 spans 14 residues. CDR1 and CDR2 from the germline V gene are GTSNPN and SVGIG (reference sequence). CDR3 region: CAWSPQGSGNTIYF. The CDR3 DNA reads TGTGCCTGGAGTCCCCAGGGGTCAGGAAACACCATATATTTT.

The J gene is TRBJ1-5, the V gene TRBV10-2; 11 bases line up with TRBD1. The trim removed 8 bases at V and 0 bases at J, leaving 6 bases unmatched. The CDR3 length is 16 residues. The germline CDR1 and CDR2 sequences are WSHSY and SAAADI. For the CDR3, the DNA is TGCGCCAGCGGAGGACAGGGGGCGAATAGCAATCAGCCCCAGCATTTT. Amino acids: CASGGQGANSNQPQHF.

This chain connects TRBV10-2 to TRBJ2-1, with 8 bases that match TRBD2. Trimming cost V 6 bases and J 8 bases; bases outside gene matches: 9. This CDR3 contains 14 residues. Germline V gene data show CDR1 as WSHSY and CDR2 as SAAADI. CDR3: CASRQGTSIYEQFF. For the CDR3, the DNA is TGCGCCAGCAGGCAGGGGACTAGTATCTATGAGCAGTTCTTC.

J is TRBJ2-5 and V is TRBV19, with 11 bases matching TRBD1. The junction had 2 bases not matched to a gene; V was cut back by 9 bases and J by 2 bases. This CDR3 is 13 amino acids long. In germline, CDR1 is LNHDA, CDR2 SQIVND (reference sequence). The CDR3 spells CASGTGGQETQYF. The CDR3, as DNA: TGTGCCAGCGGGACAGGGGGGCAAGAGACCCAGTACTTC.

The rearrangement links TRBV6-1 to TRBJ1-5; tentative D call: TRBD1 (6 bases). Germline V gives CDR1 MNHNS, CDR2 SASEGT. Trimming removed 1 base from V and 2 bases from J, with 12 bases in between. CDR3 length: 16 residues. CDR3 in amino acids: CASSEGPGDGNQPQHF. CDR3 bases: TGTGCCAGCAGTGAAGGCCCAGGGGATGGCAATCAGCCCCAGCATTTT.

The chain combines TRBV14 with TRBJ1-4; 7 positions agree with TRBD1. Per the germline V gene, CDR1 is SGHDN and CDR2 is FVKESK. There are 15 residues in the CDR3. J was trimmed by 11 bases and V by 0 bases; bases with no gene match: 9. CDR3 coding DNA: TGTGCCAGCAGCCAAGATGGCCAGGGGGTTGGGAAACTGTTTTTT. Amino acids: CASSQDGQGVGKLFF.

The V call is TRBV19, the J call TRBJ2-4; perhaps TRBD1 as D (6 bases). The V gene lost 0 bases and the J gene lost 9 bases, with 18 bases spanning the gap. CDR1 and CDR2 from the germline V gene are LNHDA and SQIVND (reference sequence). This CDR3 is 16 amino acids long. CDR3 amino acids: CASSIDPGQRIGIQYF. CDR3 bases: TGTGCCAGTAGTATAGATCCAGGACAGAGAATCGGCATTCAGTACTTC. The whole variable domain, remainder taken from reference TRBV19 and TRBJ2-4, is DGGITQSPKYLFRKEGQNVTLSCEQNLNHDAMYWYRQDPGQGLRLIYYSQIVNDFQKGDIAEGYSVSREKKESFPLTVTSAQKNPTAFYLCASSIDPGQRIGIQYFGAGTRLSVL.

The chain couples TRBV4-2 to TRBJ1-6; D gene ambiguous. The germline gives CDR1 LGHNA, CDR2 YNFKEQ. V was cut by 0 bases and J by 10 bases, with 10 bases left in between. There are 14 residues in the CDR3. CDR3 nucleotide sequence: TGTGCCAGCAGCCAAGATCTCGCCGGGTCACCCCTCCACTTT. It codes for CASSQDLAGSPLHF.

The chain links TRBV5-8 to TRBJ2-5; D is unresolved. The CDR3 spans 14 residues. The ends were cut back, 4 bases at V and 5 bases at J, with 15 bases in the middle. Germline-derived CDR1 and CDR2 are SGHTS and YDEGEE. The CDR3 coding sequence is TGTGCCAGCAGCATGAGTCAGGTGTTGGAGACCCAGTACTTC. Protein product: CASSMSQVLETQYF.

This chain links TRBV7-9 with TRBJ2-5; 7 bases fit TRBD2. The assigned J gene may be wrong: the sequence end matches TRBJ2-7 better. The CDR3 extends over 13 amino acids. Per germline, CDR1 SEHNR and CDR2 FQNEAQ (reference sequence). CDR3 sequence (DNA): TGTGCCAGCAGTTTCAGCGGGAATTCCGAGCAGTACTTC. This codes for CASSFSGNSEQYF.

The rearrangement links TRBV7-9 to TRBJ1-1; the D gene is possibly TRBD1 (5 bases). Germline V CDR1 and CDR2: SEHNR, FQNEAQ (reference sequence). CDR3 length: 14 amino acids. V was pared by 5 bases and J by 1 base, with 11 bases between. The DNA of the CDR3 is TGTGCCAGCAGCGGGGGGAGAGCGAACACTGAAGCTTTCTTT. Translating gives CASSGGRANTEAFF.

The V gene is TRBV9, the J gene TRBJ1-4, with a possible D match to TRBD1 (6 bases). The V end was cut by 4 bases, the J end by 2 bases, with 9 bases between. The germline V gene has CDR1 SGDLS and CDR2 YYNGEE. The CDR3 loop spans 14 amino acids. The CDR3 DNA follows: TGTGCCAGCAGCACTAGGGGGACTAATGAAAAACTGTTTTTT. Translation gives CASSTRGTNEKLFF.

The V and J genes are TRBV7-3 and TRBJ2-2; 7 bases align to TRBD2. The CDR3 is 15 amino acids. CDR1 is SGHTA, CDR2 FQGTGA, per germline. V shed 5 bases and J 6 bases; nucleotides not matched to a gene: 9. This CDR3 is CASSLGLGSAGELFF. In DNA form, the CDR3 reads TGTGCCAGCAGCCTAGGACTAGGAAGCGCCGGGGAGCTGTTTTTT.

The rearrangement joins TRBV19 to TRBJ1-1; 7 nucleotides agree with TRBD1. V shed 4 bases and J 1 base; nucleotides not matched to a gene: 6. Germline V gene lookup returns CDR1 LNHDA and CDR2 SQIVND (reference sequence). The CDR3 length is 15 residues. The CDR3 loop reads CASSTPHRGNTEAFF. CDR3 bases: TGTGCCAGTAGTACCCCCCACAGGGGGAACACTGAAGCTTTCTTT.